These 9 T cell receptor beta chains were sequenced from one sample in a study of T cells in Graves' hyperthyroidism and ophthalmopathy. Authors of the study amplified TCR beta CDR3 regions from RNA transcripts. Using the HTBI primer set, a first-round RT-PCR was run on the TCR CDR3. TCRdb itself ran the multiplex PCR reads through MiXCR, one entry per CDR3 protein. The table lists hundreds of thousands of distinct CDR3 sequences, around 40% of them singletons. Sequencing was carried out using blood. These receptors all stem from a woman aged 40 to 50 with Graves' hyperthyroidism.

The chain employs TRBV24-1 and TRBJ1-2; D ambiguous. CDR3 length: 12 residues. With 8 bases removed from V and 8 bases from J, the gap between germline ends came to 14 bases. Germline CDR1 and CDR2: KGHDR and SFDVKD. The CDR3 spells CATIGPTRGYTF. The CDR3 bases are TGTGCCACCATAGGCCCTACGAGGGGCTACACCTTC.

This clonotype was counted a few times. CDR3 nucleotides: TGTGCCAGCAGCTTTTTGGAAATGGCGGGGTATGGCTACACCTTC. This sequence encodes CASSFLEMAGYGYTF. The chain couples TRBV7-2 to TRBJ1-2; D remains unclear. V was clipped by 3 bases and J by 5 bases, with 16 bases between them. The CDR3 loop spans 15 amino acids. Germline-derived CDR1 and CDR2 are SGHTA and FQGNSA.

With regard to this clonotype: An end of the junction does not agree with germline; a read error may underlie this. The chain joins TRBV20-1 to TRBJ2-7, with TRBD2 matching over 11 bases. This CDR3 contains 18 residues. Germline V gives CDR1 DFQATT, CDR2 SNEGSKA (reference sequence). CDR3 sequence (DNA): TGCAGCGCTAGAAACCCTCTAGCGGGAGGACCCGGAGTCCACGAGCAGTACTTC. As protein: CSARNPLAGGPGVHEQYF.

This clonotype was counted at least ten times. This chain uses TRBV12-3 or TRBV12-4 with TRBJ2-6; 8 bases align to TRBD1. The V gene end was trimmed by 5 bases and the J gene end by 3 bases; junction bases not matched to a gene: 6. The CDR3 is 16 amino acids. The CDR3 loop is CASSHVTGDGANVLTF. In nucleotides, the CDR3 is TGTGCCAGCAGTCATGTGACAGGGGATGGGGCCAACGTCCTGACTTTC.

This chain joins TRBV19 and TRBJ2-7, with a weak D call TRBD2 (5 bases). Trimming removed 5 bases at V and 1 base at J, with 18 bases between. This CDR3 comprises 16 residues. CDR1 and CDR2 from the germline V gene are LNHDA and SQIVND (reference sequence). DNA of the CDR3: TGTGCCAGTAGTCGGACGGACTCCTTGGTTTCCTACGAGCAGTACTTC. Its translation: CASSRTDSLVSYEQYF.

This clonotype occurred many times. This sequence joins TRBV9 and TRBJ1-5; 12 nucleotides agree with TRBD1. CDR3 length: 14 residues. Germline assignment: CDR1 SGDLS and CDR2 YYNGEE. The J segment lost 5 bases and the V segment lost 4 bases, leaving 1 base of the junction unmatched. CDR3 amino acids: CASSRDRGHQPQHF. The CDR3 DNA is TGTGCCAGCAGCAGGGACAGGGGGCATCAGCCCCAGCATTTT.

The rearrangement joins TRBV7-9 to TRBJ2-1, with 10 bases fitting TRBD1. The CDR3 runs 12 residues. Germline V gene data show CDR1 as SEHNR and CDR2 as FQNEAQ (reference sequence). Trimming at V came to 6 bases and at J to 9 bases, leaving 2 bases not matched to a gene. The CDR3 bases are TGTGCCAGCAGTCGGGACAGGGGTGAGCAGTTCTTC. It codes for CASSRDRGEQFF.

The chain links TRBV10-3 to TRBJ1-2, with D perhaps TRBD1 (5 bases). CDR1 is ENHRY, CDR2 SYGVKD, per germline. CDR3 length equals 13 residues. V was clipped by 4 bases and J by 8 bases, with 14 bases between them. CDR3 in DNA: TGTGCCATCAGTGTGTGGCAGGGACCCGGCTACACCTTC. Amino acids: CAISVWQGPGYTF.

This clonotype was picked up a small number of times. This chain uses TRBV19 with TRBJ1-5; D is uncertain. This CDR3 is 16 amino acids long. The V and J ends lost 1 base and 1 base respectively, with 11 bases between them. Germline V CDR1 and CDR2: LNHDA, SQIVND (reference sequence). CDR3 bases: TGTGCCAGTAGTATAGTCCCACGAAGGAGCAATCAGCCCCAGCATTTT. Amino acid sequence: CASSIVPRRSNQPQHF.